The 15 T cell receptor beta chains below were found in one sample sequenced in a study of early T cells in non-severe SARS-CoV-2 infection. TCRdb used MiXCR to reprocess the 5' RACE reads, holding one entry per CDR3 protein. The sample has about 98,000 distinct CDR3 sequences, about 10% seen once. The specimen sequenced was whole blood. The receptors were gathered from an adult who was a healthcare worker with PCR-confirmed SARS-CoV-2 infection or an uninfected control (not recorded which).

This clonotype was seen repeatedly, ten times or more. The rearrangement links TRBV20-1 to TRBJ2-7; D gene ambiguous. This CDR3 comprises 12 residues. Germline V gives CDR1 DFQATT, CDR2 SNEGSKA (reference sequence). V was cut by 1 base and J by 3 bases, with 7 bases left in between. As DNA, the CDR3 is TGCAGTGCTAGAGTTACAGACTACGAGCAGTACTTC. It is translated as CSARVTDYEQYF.

This clonotype was counted many times. Here the CDR3 omits its conserved ending phenylalanine or tryptophan, so a read error is the likely source. The rearrangement uses TRBV20-1 and TRBJ2-1; 9 bases are a match to TRBD2. The germline CDR1 and CDR2 sequences are DFQATT and SNEGSKA (reference sequence). Trimming at V came to 6 bases and at J to 1 base, leaving 4 bases not matched to a gene. CDR3 length: 14 residues. The DNA for the CDR3 is TGCAGTGCCACTAGCGGGCCATCCTACAATGAGCAGTTCTTG. Its translation is CSATSGPSYNEQFL.

The chain carries TRBV2 and TRBJ2-1, with D possibly being TRBD1 or TRBD2 (6 bases each). The CDR3 loop spans 15 amino acids. The germline CDR1 and CDR2 sequences are SNHLY and FYNNEI. V lost 8 bases to trimming and J lost 2 bases, with 16 bases between them. CDR3: CASGQEGVAYNEQFF. The CDR3 nucleotides are TGTGCCAGCGGCCAGGAGGGGGTCGCCTACAATGAGCAGTTCTTC.

In this sample, this clonotype turned up many times. The genes are TRBV27 and TRBJ1-1; D possibly corresponds to TRBD1 (6 bases). V dropped 5 bases and J dropped 0 bases, with 10 bases sitting between them. This CDR3 spans 14 amino acids. Germline V CDR1 and CDR2: MNHEY, SMNVEV (reference sequence). The DNA for the CDR3 is TGTGCCAGCAGTCCAAGGACAGTGAACACTGAAGCTTTCTTT. Its translation is CASSPRTVNTEAFF.

The chain joins TRBV20-1 to TRBJ1-4; D is unclear. V was clipped by 3 bases and J by 3 bases, with 11 bases between them. The V gene's germline CDR1 is DFQATT and CDR2 SNEGSKA (reference sequence). CDR3 size: 14 residues. The CDR3 loop is CSASRPASNEKLFF. For the CDR3, the DNA is TGCAGTGCTAGTCGCCCGGCTTCTAATGAAAAACTGTTTTTT.

This clonotype appeared many times. This sequence joins TRBV2 and TRBJ2-1, with TRBD1 matching 7 bases. V gave up 4 bases and J gave up 5 bases; unmatched junction bases: 11. The CDR3 runs 16 residues. Germline V gene lookup returns CDR1 SNHLY and CDR2 FYNNEI. The CDR3 DNA reads TGTGCCAGCAGTGGGTTGGAACGAGGGGGCCACAATGAGCAGTTCTTC. Translating it yields CASSGLERGGHNEQFF.

J is TRBJ1-2 and V is TRBV11-1; weak D call: TRBD1 (6 bases). The CDR3 consists of 14 residues. Trimming stripped 5 bases from V and 4 bases from J, with 14 bases between. CDR1 and CDR2 (germline): SGHAT, FQDESV (reference sequence). The DNA of the CDR3 is TGTGCCAGCAGCCCGACAGGCACTAGCTATGGCTACACCTTC. Its protein is CASSPTGTSYGYTF.

This sequence joins TRBV7-3 and TRBJ2-1, with 8 bases aligning to TRBD2. Germline values: CDR1 SGHTA, CDR2 FQGTGA. The ends lost 6 bases at V and 9 bases at J; junction bases unmatched: 7. There are 13 residues in the CDR3. In DNA, the CDR3 is TGTGCCAGCAGGCCTCCAGCGGGAGTTGAGCAGTTCTTC. As protein: CASRPPAGVEQFF.

In this sample, this clonotype turned up a few times. The chain links TRBV19 to TRBJ1-2; D perhaps matches TRBD1 (6 bases). The V gene lost 7 bases and the J gene lost 0 bases, with 15 bases spanning the gap. The CDR3 is made up of 15 amino acids. CDR1 LNHDA and CDR2 SQIVND come from the germline V gene (reference sequence). The CDR3 coding sequence is TGTGCCAGTAACCCTGACAGGATCGCTAACTATGGCTACACCTTC. Translation: CASNPDRIANYGYTF.

The rearrangement links TRBV30 to TRBJ1-4; D may be TRBD1 (6 bases). V gave up 2 bases and J gave up 3 bases, with 16 bases separating them. Per the germline V gene, CDR1 is GTSNPN and CDR2 is SVGIG (reference sequence). The CDR3 has 16 residues. The CDR3 spells CAWSPDRTLPNEKLFF. The CDR3 nucleotides read TGTGCCTGGAGTCCGGACAGAACCCTTCCTAATGAAAAACTGTTTTTT.

This clonotype was found a few times. V and J are TRBV5-1 and TRBJ2-1, with TRBD2 matching 10 bases. Germline V gene data show CDR1 as SGHRS and CDR2 as YFSETQ. The J segment lost 4 bases and the V segment lost 0 bases, leaving 4 bases of the junction unmatched. The CDR3 contains 16 residues. DNA for the CDR3: TGCGCCAGCAGCTTGGCTCTAGCGGGAGATTACAATGAGCAGTTCTTC. This translates into CASSLALAGDYNEQFF.

This rearrangement joins TRBV6-5 to TRBJ1-4; 7 nucleotides align to TRBD1. Germline assignment: CDR1 MNHEY and CDR2 SVGAGI. The CDR3 is 17 residues long. J lost 8 bases, V lost 6 bases, and 18 bases had no gene match. CDR3 in DNA: TGTGCCAGCAGCCTTCTCAACCGACAGGGCGGTAGGGAAAAACTGTTTTTT. It specifies CASSLLNRQGGREKLFF.

This clonotype came up a few times. The V gene is TRBV3-1, the J gene TRBJ2-3; D gene unclear. Germline loops: CDR1 LGHDT, CDR2 YNNKEL (reference sequence). V shed 4 bases and J shed 5 bases, with 19 bases lying between them. The length of the CDR3 is 16 residues. Here the CDR3 DNA reads TGTGCCAGCAGCCCCCACTCGCCCCGAGGTGAAGATACGCAGTATTTT. This sequence encodes CASSPHSPRGEDTQYF.

This clonotype has ten or more counts. CDR3 in DNA: TGTGCCAGCAGTTCAACTCCAGGGACTTGGCAGCCCCAGCATTTT. It codes for CASSSTPGTWQPQHF. The V call is TRBV28, the J call TRBJ1-5, with D tentatively TRBD1 (5 bases). This CDR3 spans 15 amino acids. The germline V and J ends were trimmed by 4 bases and 7 bases, with 17 bases remaining between them. Looked up from germline, CDR1 is MDHEN and CDR2 is SYDVKM.

This clonotype has more than one count but fewer than ten. The chain uses TRBV27 and TRBJ1-3; 7 positions agree with TRBD1. Germline V gives CDR1 MNHEY, CDR2 SMNVEV (reference sequence). This CDR3 spans 14 amino acids. Trimming took 8 bases from V and 0 from J; bases not matched to a gene: 4. CDR3 protein: CASGTVNSGNTIYF. CDR3 coding DNA: TGTGCCAGCGGGACAGTAAACTCTGGAAACACCATATATTTT.